This T cell receptor (beta chain) derives from a study of T-cell reconstitution after alpha-beta-depleted transplantation in children. A TCRbeta library incorporating unique molecular identifiers was prepared. One entry per CDR3 protein, called by TCRdb with MiXCR from the PCR reads. Of more than 100,000 distinct CDR3 sequences detected, roughly 23% appear once; the ten largest clones hold about 10%. This clonotype was recorded at least ten times. Its specificity is not known. Study-wide results and caveats: Several hundred rapidly expanded clones from non-depleted graft cells reportedly supplied alpha-beta T cells about two months post-transplant. Counts and diversity of T cells one year after transplant came mostly from newly produced T cells.

The CDR3 contains 14 residues. V was shortened by 6 bases and J by 2 bases, with 13 bases between the two germline ends. The sample here was PBMCs, mostly from graft donor cells, taken 180 days after TCRalphabeta/CD19-depleted stem cell transplant. The source of this sequence is a male patient between 2 and 10 years old who had a stem cell transplant for chronic granulomatous disease, so the T cells may come from the graft donor. V usage is TRBV12-3 or TRBV12-4 and J usage is TRBJ2-5, with D unresolved. The DNA for the CDR3 is TGTGCCAGCAGCGTTTACACCGGGCAAGAGACCCAGTACTTC. It is translated as CASSVYTGQETQYF.